This T cell receptor (beta chain) appears in the sequencing data of a study of blood T cell repertoires in COVID-19. Background on the study: In each case, the material was cDNA or gDNA derived from T cells, B-cell-depleted T cells, or PBMCs.

In the authors' methods: Cell counts per sample came from amplifying reference gene primers. TCRdb's table, derived via immunoSEQ multiplex PCR, lists solely in-frame clones and lacks some. Clone size and V and J calls were adopted from that table, with D and trimming inferred from the DNA. Here the sample spans approximately 670,000 clones, 80% to 90% being singletons. The V gene end was trimmed by 0 bases and the J gene end by 2 bases; junction bases not matched to a gene: 23. The CDR3 totals 22 residues. Germline-derived CDR1 and CDR2 are SGDLS and YYNGEE. The chain employs TRBV9 and TRBJ1-2; TRBD1 matches at 9 bases. The sequence came from a woman aged 18-29 years with acute or convalescent COVID-19. Source material: peripheral blood. CDR3 nucleotide sequence: TGTGCCAGCAGCGTAGCCCCGGGACAGGGAAGGTTTTATGGGGAGGTAAACTATGGCTACACCTTC. Translation: CASSVAPGQGRFYGEVNYGYTF.